This is a list of T cell receptor beta chains from one sample in a study of blood T cell repertoires in COVID-19. Some clones are missing from TCRdb's copy, which holds only in-frame ones; the method was immunoSEQ multiplex PCR. The data show 130,000 to 150,000 clones, 85% seen once. The sequencing input was peripheral blood. These receptors all come from a woman aged 40 to 55 with active or convalescent COVID-19. Both conserved end residues are part of each CDR3. A D gene is named only where the DNA matches it firmly. The size of a clone is reported for some rows only, either as once, few or many, or as a class for expanded clones.

len | abundance | j_gene | d_gene | v_gene | CDR3nt | CDR3aa
14 | - | TRBJ2-5 | - | TRBV6-5 | TGTGCCATGGCCCGGACAGGGAGGGAAGAGACCCAGTACTTC | CAMARTGREETQYF
16 | - | TRBJ2-3 | - | TRBV21-1 | TGTGCCAGCAGCAAAGGACGTGAGGGTAGCACAGATACGCAGTATTTT | CASSKGREGSTDTQYF
13 | few | TRBJ1-2 | - | TRBV18 | TGTGCCAGCTCACCGACAGGAACCTATGGCTACACCTTC | CASSPTGTYGYTF
14 | - | TRBJ1-5 | - | TRBV28 | TGTGCCAGCAGTTTGAGAGGGCCAGGTCAGCCCCAGCATTTT | CASSLRGPGQPQHF
18 | many | TRBJ2-1 | TRBD2 | TRBV6-2/TRBV6-3 | TGTGCCAGCAGTTACTCTACTAGCGGGGTTAGCTCCTACAATGAGCAGTTCTTC | CASSYSTSGVSSYNEQFF
15 | - | TRBJ1-2 | TRBD1 | TRBV2 | TGTGCCAGCAGGCTGGACAGGACTGGACCCTATGGCTACACCTTC | CASRLDRTGPYGYTF
16 | - | TRBJ1-5 | - | TRBV30 | TGTGCCTGGAGTCCTCGACAGAGTTATAGCAATCAGCCCCAGCATTTT | CAWSPRQSYSNQPQHF
13 | - | TRBJ1-2 | - | TRBV7-2 | TGTGCCAGCAGCGAGGTGAGATTCTATGGCTACACCTTC | CASSEVRFYGYTF
14 | - | TRBJ1-6 | TRBD1 | TRBV7-2 | TGTGCCAGTAGCTTTACAGGGGGGCGGTCACCCCTCCACTTT | CASSFTGGRSPLHF
17 | - | TRBJ1-4 | - | TRBV7-2 | TGTGCCAGCAGCTTAGTCAAGGGGCGCTGGGGTAATGAAAAACTGTTTTTT | CASSLVKGRWGNEKLFF
16 | few | TRBJ2-2 | TRBD2 | TRBV19 | TGTGCCAGTAGTATAGCCCTCGGACTAGCGACCGGGGAGCTGTTTTTT | CASSIALGLATGELFF
15 | once | TRBJ1-2 | - | TRBV7-9 | TGTGCCAGCAGCTTATCCGAAACAGCCATCTATGGCTACACCTTC | CASSLSETAIYGYTF
14 | once | TRBJ2-7 | TRBD1 | TRBV5-4 | TGTGCCAGCAGGCCGGACAGGGCTTCCTACGAGCAGTACTTC | CASRPDRASYEQYF
13 | - | TRBJ1-1 | - | TRBV27 | TGTGCCAGCAGATCAACAGGGAGCACTGAAGCTTTCTTT | CASRSTGSTEAFF
14 | - | TRBJ1-5 | - | TRBV28 | TGTGCCACCCTGCCGATAGACACCAATCAGCCCCAGCATTTT | CATLPIDTNQPQHF
11 | once | TRBJ2-3 | - | TRBV18 | TGTGCCAGCTCACCGGAGGGTACGCAGTATTTT | CASSPEGTQYF
14 | - | TRBJ1-2 | TRBD1 | TRBV7-8 | TGTGCCAGCAGCAAATCAGGGGGCTGGGGCGGCTACACCTTC | CASSKSGGWGGYTF
18 | - | TRBJ1-1 | - | TRBV11-2 | TGTGCCAGCAGCTTAGACTACCCTCCGGGCCCAGGGGACACTGAAGCTTTCTTT | CASSLDYPPGPGDTEAFF